A selection of T cell receptor beta chains follows, all from one sample in a study of blood T cell repertoires in COVID-19. Measured with immunoSEQ multiplex PCR; TCRdb has only the in-frame clones, and not every one. The sample records 150,000 to 200,000 clones, around four fifths being singletons. Sequenced material: PBMCs or T cells enriched from blood (not recorded which). The origin of the receptors is a woman in her 50s who had recovered from COVID-19. Both conserved end residues are part of each CDR3. A D gene is named only where the DNA matches it firmly. The size field is filled for only some rows; it gives once, few, many or a size class.

v_call	j_call	clone_size	d_call	cdr3_aa	cdr3_nt
TRBV5-1	TRBJ2-1	.	TRBD2	CASSPRGDRGGQFF	TGCGCCAGCAGCCCCCGGGGGGATCGGGGGGGGCAGTTCTTC
TRBV7-2	TRBJ2-2	.	.	CASRAVSGRTGELFF	TGTGCCAGCAGGGCGGTTTCAGGGAGGACCGGGGAGCTGTTTTTT
TRBV19	TRBJ2-7	.	TRBD2	CASSKFLAGGEQYF	TGTGCCAGTAGTAAATTCCTAGCGGGAGGCGAGCAGTACTTC
TRBV28	TRBJ1-1	.	TRBD1	CASSLPTGSTEAFF	TGTGCCAGCAGTTTGCCGACAGGGAGCACTGAAGCTTTCTTT
TRBV7-8	TRBJ2-1	.	TRBD2	CASSLTSGIYNEQFF	TGTGCCAGCAGCTTAACTAGCGGGATATACAATGAGCAGTTCTTC
TRBV6-6	TRBJ2-5	.	.	CASRGHLQETQYF	TGTGCCAGCAGGGGACACCTCCAAGAGACCCAGTACTTC
TRBV7-9	TRBJ2-2	.	.	CASSQGFPGELFF	TGTGCCAGCAGCCAGGGTTTCCCCGGGGAGCTGTTTTTT
TRBV18	TRBJ2-1	.	TRBD2	CASSPSGGSYNEQFF	TGTGCCAGCTCACCTAGCGGGGGCTCCTACAATGAGCAGTTCTTC
TRBV11-3	TRBJ2-4	once	TRBD2	CASSLRPGRASLAKNIQYF	TGTGCCAGCAGCTTACGGCCGGGGAGGGCGTCACTAGCCAAAAACATTCAGTACTTC
TRBV6-6	TRBJ1-2	few	TRBD1	CASRPYTGGNYGYTF	TGTGCCAGCAGACCTTATACAGGGGGCAACTATGGCTACACCTTC